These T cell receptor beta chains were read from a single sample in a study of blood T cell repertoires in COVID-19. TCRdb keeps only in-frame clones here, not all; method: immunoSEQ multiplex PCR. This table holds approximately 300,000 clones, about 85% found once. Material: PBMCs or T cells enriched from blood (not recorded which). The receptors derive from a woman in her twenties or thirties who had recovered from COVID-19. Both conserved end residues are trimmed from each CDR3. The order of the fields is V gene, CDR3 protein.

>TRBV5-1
ASSLDRGETQY
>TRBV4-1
ASSQSYRGVTEAF
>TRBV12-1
ASSPSPVLGNQPQH
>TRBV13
ASSHQDRSGNTIY
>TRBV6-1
ASSDEQGWVETQY
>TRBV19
ASSTGGQFYGYT
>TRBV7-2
ASSPSGGANTEAF
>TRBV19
ASTLKWRADTGELF
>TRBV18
ASSLQETGALEQY
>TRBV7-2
ASSLGGLAGGLYEQY
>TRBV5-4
ASSQRTPGFHGYT
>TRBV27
ASSFPGTPETQY
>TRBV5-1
ASSLVVATRSTDTQY
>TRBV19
ASSMAGARTGELF
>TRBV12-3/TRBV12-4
ASTLESNQPQH
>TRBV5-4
ASSLGGGAYNEQF
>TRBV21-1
ASSRAGSSSGNTIY
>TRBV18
ASSPIQGGETQY
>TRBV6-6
ASSYSGQGVLL
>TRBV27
ASRNSPFGYT
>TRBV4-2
ASSQDRSGQTISMNTEAF
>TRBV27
ASRPQGGGNVLT
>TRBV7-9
ASSTNGPPRQPQH
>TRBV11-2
ASSSYRTVGNTEAF
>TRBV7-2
ASSPRTAWNEKLF
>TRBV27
ASSLSWGMGQVAKNIQY
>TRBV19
ASSGRQGARGEQY
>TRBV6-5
ASKRGIDQPQH
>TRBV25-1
ASISVRGETPEAF
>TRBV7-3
ASSLKGQGNTEAF
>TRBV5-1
ASSGHSNEKLF
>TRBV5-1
ASSISGRTDTQY
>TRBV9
ASSPRQGAAGEKLF
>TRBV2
ASRDTFNEQF
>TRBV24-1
ATSGGGSTDTQY
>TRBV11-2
ASSLGPSGANTGELF
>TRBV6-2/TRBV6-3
ASIPLGVRRGLNTEAF
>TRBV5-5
ASSPHSTTGISMGGYT
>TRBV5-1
ASRSGPGGTYEQY
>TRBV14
ASSQDRGGYTEAF
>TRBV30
AWSVMAHTEAF
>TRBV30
AWSEGYGYT
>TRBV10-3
AIRSGGTSTDTQY
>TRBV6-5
ASKPTGEVDQPQH
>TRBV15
ATSSSPSDGKNTEAF
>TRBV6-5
ASSYPRGGRNYGYT
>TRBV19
ASSPRQGAGVTEAF
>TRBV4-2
ASSQVGTGGLEAF
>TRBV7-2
ASSPRVNTEAF
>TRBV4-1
ASSQGDRVSSFNQPQH
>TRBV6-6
ASRPTGRYGYT
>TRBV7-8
ASSLAKGITEAF
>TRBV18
ASSGSEKLF
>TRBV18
ASSATGRGNTIY
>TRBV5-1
ASSTGQYNEQF
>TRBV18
ASSPPGTANQPQH
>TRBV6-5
ASGFQSRKLF
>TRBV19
ASSMRGGPQETQY